This T cell receptor (beta chain) is from a study of monozygotic twins with inflammatory bowel disease. Nested PCRs of around 16 and 10 cycles, two in total, were run on TCRalpha and TCRbeta cDNA. Reanalyzing the 5' RACE reads, TCRdb keeps one entry per CDR3 protein, without DNA. This sample lists approximately 110,000 distinct CDR3 sequences; its ten largest clones have approximately 13%. The CDR3 totals 14 residues. The V call is TRBV12-3 or TRBV12-4, the J call TRBJ1-3. Sample: blood. The origin of this receptor is a human donor with ulcerative colitis or Crohn's disease, or a healthy co-twin of an affected twin (not recorded which). The CDR3 sequence is CASSLSGEVNTIYF.